This T cell receptor (beta chain) was documented in a study of blood T cell repertoires in COVID-19. Per the germline V gene, CDR1 is SGHNT and CDR2 is YYREEE (reference sequence). The CDR3 contains 15 residues. Trimming removed 0 bases at V and 4 bases at J, with 8 bases between. The Seattle site enrolled patients during active infection and followed them longitudinally. Under the authors' procedure: Amplified reference gene primers provided the basis for estimating nucleated cell counts. Method: immunoSEQ multiplex PCR; TCRdb's copy keeps in-frame clones and lacks some. V and J calls and clone size are given by that table; D and trimming were obtained from the DNA. Of some 270,000 clones listed, approximately 85% are singletons.

The sample taken for sequencing was peripheral blood. The source of this sequence is a woman aged 80 or over with COVID-19, enrolled during active disease. The chain carries TRBV5-4 and TRBJ1-6; tentatively, D is TRBD1 (6 bases). The CDR3, as DNA: TGTGCCAGCAGCTTGGCACAGGGATATAATTCACCCCTCCACTTT. Translated: CASSLAQGYNSPLHF.